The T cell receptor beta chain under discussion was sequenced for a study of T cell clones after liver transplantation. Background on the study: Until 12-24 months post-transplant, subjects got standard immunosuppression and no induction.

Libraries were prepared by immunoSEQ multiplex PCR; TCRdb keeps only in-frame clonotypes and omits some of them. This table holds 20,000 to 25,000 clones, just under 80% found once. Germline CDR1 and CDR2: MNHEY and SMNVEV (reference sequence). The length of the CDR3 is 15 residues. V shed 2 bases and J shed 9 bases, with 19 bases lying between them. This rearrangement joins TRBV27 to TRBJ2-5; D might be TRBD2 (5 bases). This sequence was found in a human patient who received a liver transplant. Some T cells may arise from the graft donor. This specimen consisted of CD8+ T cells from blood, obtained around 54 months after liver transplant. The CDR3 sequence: CASSLRREGDSAQYF. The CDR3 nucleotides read TGTGCCAGCAGTTTACGCCGGGAAGGCGATTCGGCCCAGTACTTC.